A selection of T cell receptor beta chains follows, all from one sample in a study of CD8 T cells in Susac syndrome. Each CDR3 protein gets one entry after TCRdb re-called the immunoSEQ multiplex PCR reads with MiXCR. The sample lists 70,000 to 75,000 distinct CDR3 sequences; around 93% were seen once. The specimen sequenced was CD4+ T cells from PBMCs. The source of these receptors is a human donor with Susac syndrome. Each CDR3 is given with its conserved first and last residue. The D gene is left open where the match is weak.

CDR3 protein,J gene,D gene,V gene
CASSALAGGSYNEQFF,TRBJ2-1,TRBD2,TRBV27
CASSPDRQTGYTF,TRBJ1-2,.,TRBV18
CASSRGDLAGELFF,TRBJ2-2,.,TRBV19
CASSPLGITEAFF,TRBJ1-1,.,TRBV5-1
CSGADRGTEKLFF,TRBJ1-4,TRBD1,TRBV29-1
CASTRPTSGGPQETQYF,TRBJ2-5,TRBD2,TRBV7-2
CASSPGQDTGELFF,TRBJ2-2,TRBD1,TRBV12-3/TRBV12-4
CASSESTHSGNTIYF,TRBJ1-3,.,TRBV2
CASSQSSGSSYEQYF,TRBJ2-7,.,TRBV3-1
CAISVREVGSPLHF,TRBJ1-6,.,TRBV10-3
CASSLVWSGARTEAFF,TRBJ1-1,.,TRBV7-2
CASSFARVTDTQYF,TRBJ2-3,.,TRBV7-6
CASKLESNTEAFF,TRBJ1-1,.,TRBV7-2
CASSSTTTENYGYTF,TRBJ1-2,.,TRBV7-8
CASSAEKGRGYTF,TRBJ1-2,.,TRBV5-1
CASSQETGFGNGELFF,TRBJ2-2,TRBD1,TRBV4-3